Here is one T cell receptor (beta chain) with its context. The antigen is undetermined. This entry belongs to a study of long-term antiretroviral therapy in people with HIV. Regarding the study as a whole: Dominance of pre-ART expanded clones persisted, fluctuating and often declining after ART.

This CDR3 has 16 amino acids. The ends lost 2 bases at V and 6 bases at J; junction bases unmatched: 11. Germline V gives CDR1 SGHDT, CDR2 YYEEEE. The authors ran the immunoSEQ assay, v3.0, at survey level. Clones were sequenced by immunoSEQ multiplex PCR, and TCRdb holds only the in-frame ones, with some missing. The sample lists about 18,000 clones; 78% were seen once. The sequence derives from a woman between 45 and 60 years old with HIV. The chain links TRBV5-6 to TRBJ2-5; 9 bases are shared with TRBD1. The source material was unsorted PBMCs, sampled 0.3 years after starting antiretroviral therapy. The CDR3 here is CASSFWGQGKGKTQYF. The CDR3 DNA sequence: TGTGCCAGCAGCTTCTGGGGACAGGGAAAAGGAAAGACCCAGTACTTC.